This T cell receptor beta chain was retrieved from a study of response to subunit inactivated influenza vaccine. CDR3 length: 15 amino acids. V dropped 3 bases and J dropped 10; count of bases not matched to a gene: 8. TCRdb recomputed calls from the RT-PCR reads with MiXCR, one row per CDR3 protein. The sample includes 800,000 to 1,000,000 distinct CDR3 sequences, 21% of them seen just once. The sequence was collected from a man between 45 and 60 years old who received an inactivated influenza vaccine. The source material was PBMCs from blood, sampled 4 to 6 days after vaccination. The rearrangement links TRBV12-3 or TRBV12-4 to TRBJ2-1; 11 bases are a match to TRBD2. The CDR3: CASSFSSGGSGEQFF. The CDR3 DNA reads TGTGCCAGCAGTTTCTCTAGCGGGGGGTCCGGGGAGCAGTTCTTC.